A selection of T cell receptor beta chains follows, all from one sample in a study of PD-L1 blockade in urothelial cancer. Produced via immunoSEQ multiplex PCR; TCRdb's table is partial and in-frame only. In the table there are more than 90,000 clones, around 78% of which are singletons. The starting material was PBMCs, obtained around atezolizumab (anti-PD-L1) treatment. The receptors derive from a man in his sixties or seventies with urothelial cancer. Both conserved end residues are part of each CDR3. The order of the fields is V gene, clone size, D gene, J gene, CDR3 protein, CDR3 DNA. A D gene is named only where the DNA matches it firmly. Clone size is stated in some rows and not others, as once, few, many or a class when expanded.

>TRBV6-1|few|-|TRBJ1-6
CASSEQGQKDSPLHF
TGTGCCAGCAGTGAACAGGGTCAAAAGGATTCACCCCTCCACTTT
>TRBV9|-|TRBD1|TRBJ2-7
CASSPGDREFPEQYF
TGTGCCAGCAGCCCCGGGGACAGGGAGTTTCCCGAGCAGTACTTC
>TRBV10-2|-|TRBD1|TRBJ2-7
CASSESTGGDSGQYF
TGCGCCAGCAGTGAGTCGACAGGGGGCGACTCAGGGCAGTACTTC
>TRBV4-2|-|-|TRBJ2-3
CASSQVTETYTQYF
TGTGCCAGCAGCCAAGTTACCGAAACATATACGCAGTATTTT
>TRBV6-4|-|-|TRBJ1-5
CASSGGQNQPQHF
TGTGCCAGCAGTGGCGGCCAAAATCAGCCCCAGCATTTT
>TRBV13|-|TRBD2|TRBJ2-1
CASSLGVAGYNEQFF
TGTGCCAGCAGCTTAGGGGTAGCGGGATACAATGAGCAGTTCTTC
>TRBV2|-|-|TRBJ2-5
CAIGRGLGETQYF
TGTGCCATCGGGCGGGGTTTGGGAGAGACCCAGTACTTC
>TRBV7-2|-|TRBD1|TRBJ1-2
CASSWDRGMVAYGYTF
TGTGCCAGCAGCTGGGACAGGGGGATGGTCGCCTATGGCTACACCTTC
>TRBV27|few|-|TRBJ1-5
CASSLSSGLLTPQHF
TGTGCCAGCAGTTTATCATCAGGGTTGTTGACGCCCCAGCATTTT
>TRBV2|-|-|TRBJ1-2
CASRSIGASYTF
TGTGCCAGCAGATCGATTGGGGCTTCCTACACCTTC
>TRBV28|-|-|TRBJ1-4
CASSLGAANEKLFF
TGTGCCAGCAGTTTGGGGGCAGCTAATGAAAAACTGTTTTTT
>TRBV5-1|-|-|TRBJ2-5
CASSLAAGETQYF
TGCGCCAGCAGCTTGGCTGCGGGAGAGACCCAGTACTTC
>TRBV5-4|-|-|TRBJ2-5
CASSLDGTRETQYF
TGTGCCAGCAGCTTGGATGGTACCCGGGAGACCCAGTACTTC
>TRBV7-2|once|TRBD2|TRBJ2-1
CASSSLAGGAYNEQFF
TGTGCCAGCAGCTCCCTAGCGGGAGGGGCCTACAATGAGCAGTTCTTC
>TRBV5-1|-|TRBD2|TRBJ2-3
CASSLAPGLEYTDTQYF
TGCGCCAGCAGCTTGGCACCGGGACTAGAATATACAGATACGCAGTATTTT
>TRBV11-3|-|-|TRBJ2-7
CASSLGGRDEQYF
TGTGCCAGCAGCTTAGGGGGGCGTGACGAGCAGTACTTC
>TRBV5-1|few|TRBD1|TRBJ1-2
CASSAGQGAGYTF
TGCGCCAGCAGCGCGGGACAGGGGGCTGGCTACACCTTC
>TRBV18|few|-|TRBJ1-1
CASSPRAGPDTEAFF
TGTGCCAGCTCACCACGGGCTGGGCCGGACACTGAAGCTTTCTTT
>TRBV7-8|-|-|TRBJ1-1
CASSLRGPFEAPTEAFF
TGTGCCAGCAGCTTGAGAGGGCCTTTCGAGGCCCCCACTGAAGCTTTCTTT
>TRBV7-9|few|-|TRBJ2-7
CASSPLGQYYEQYF
TGTGCCAGCAGCCCCCTGGGGCAGTACTACGAGCAGTACTTC
>TRBV4-3|-|TRBD1|TRBJ1-1
CASSQDHRGGTEAFF
TGCGCCAGCAGCCAAGATCACAGGGGGGGAACTGAAGCTTTCTTT
>TRBV14|-|-|TRBJ1-2
CASSQGSGTLGYTF
TGTGCCAGCAGCCAAGGTTCCGGGACACTGGGCTACACCTTC
>TRBV6-5|-|TRBD1|TRBJ1-1
CASSYSRQGISEAFF
TGTGCCAGCAGTTACTCGAGACAGGGGATTTCTGAAGCTTTCTTT
>TRBV4-1|-|TRBD2|TRBJ2-1
CASSQGLAGGRQFF
TGCGCCAGCAGCCAGGGACTAGCGGGAGGCCGACAGTTCTTC
>TRBV12-5|-|-|TRBJ2-7
CASGLGELYEQYF
TGTGCTAGTGGTTTGGGGGAGCTCTACGAGCAGTACTTC
>TRBV4-1|few|-|TRBJ1-5
CASSQSTLSNQPQHF
TGCGCCAGCAGCCAAAGCACCTTATCGAATCAGCCCCAGCATTTT
>TRBV11-2|-|-|TRBJ2-1
CASSLESRVRDEQFF
TGTGCCAGCAGCTTAGAGAGCAGGGTAAGGGATGAGCAGTTCTTC
>TRBV4-2|-|-|TRBJ2-3
CASSQEYGHTDTQYF
TGTGCCAGCAGCCAAGAATATGGCCACACAGATACGCAGTATTTT
>TRBV7-8|-|TRBD1|TRBJ2-4
CASSPTSDRVYIQYF
TGTGCCAGCAGCCCGACCTCGGACAGGGTTTACATTCAGTACTTC
>TRBV2|-|TRBD1|TRBJ1-6
CASRPGTGGNSPLHF
TGTGCCAGCAGACCCGGGACAGGGGGTAATTCACCCCTCCACTTT
>TRBV10-3|few|-|TRBJ1-1
CASTGTNTEAFF
TGTGCCTCCACAGGAACCAACACTGAAGCTTTCTTT
>TRBV6-6|-|-|TRBJ1-2
CASNKSGAHGYTF
TGTGCCAGCAACAAATCAGGGGCCCATGGCTACACCTTC
>TRBV7-8|-|-|TRBJ2-6
CASSFNRAAGGANVLTF
TGTGCCAGCAGCTTTAACAGGGCGGCTGGTGGGGCCAACGTCCTGACTTTC
>TRBV15|-|-|TRBJ2-7
CATSRDMGGREQYF
TGTGCCACCAGCAGAGATATGGGGGGTAGAGAGCAGTACTTC
>TRBV5-1|once|TRBD2|TRBJ2-1
CASSLAPTRLAGRYNEQFF
TGCGCCAGCAGCTTGGCCCCTACCCGACTAGCGGGAAGATACAATGAGCAGTTCTTC
>TRBV7-6|once|TRBD1|TRBJ2-3
CASSRDRLADTQYF
TGTGCCAGCAGCCGGGACAGGTTGGCAGATACGCAGTATTTT
>TRBV11-2|-|-|TRBJ2-4
CASSLGRPENIQYF
TGTGCCAGCAGCTTAGGGCGGCCTGAAAACATTCAGTACTTC
>TRBV5-6|-|TRBD1|TRBJ2-5
CASSLVGGELETQYF
TGTGCCAGCAGCTTAGTAGGGGGCGAATTAGAGACCCAGTACTTC
>TRBV4-3|-|TRBD2|TRBJ2-1
CASSHDTSGSLYEQFF
TGCGCCAGCAGCCACGACACTAGCGGGAGTCTCTATGAGCAGTTCTTC
>TRBV27|few|TRBD1|TRBJ1-1
CASSKPGQGTEAFF
TGTGCCAGCTCAAAACCGGGACAGGGCACTGAAGCTTTCTTT
>TRBV2|-|-|TRBJ1-5
CASSRHRDGNQPQHF
TGTGCCAGCAGTCGTCACAGGGATGGCAATCAGCCCCAGCATTTT
>TRBV27|once|-|TRBJ2-1
CASSFNGRGDYNEQFF
TGTGCCAGCAGTTTCAACGGACGGGGAGATTACAATGAGCAGTTCTTC
>TRBV6-1|-|-|TRBJ1-2
CASSVADYGYTF
TGTGCCAGCAGTGTGGCAGACTATGGCTACACCTTC
>TRBV2|-|TRBD1|TRBJ2-7
CASSGTATSYEQYF
TGTGCCAGCTCGGGGACAGCCACCTCCTACGAGCAGTACTTC
>TRBV5-1|-|TRBD2|TRBJ2-1
CASSFKTGGGNEQFF
TGCGCCAGCAGCTTTAAAACGGGAGGAGGCAATGAGCAGTTCTTC
>TRBV5-1|-|TRBD2|TRBJ2-3
CASSLGASGGTDTQYF
TGCGCCAGCAGCTTGGGAGCTAGCGGGGGCACAGATACGCAGTATTTT
>TRBV5-5|-|TRBD1|TRBJ1-2
CASRHSTGNYGYTF
TGTGCCAGCAGACACTCGACAGGGAACTATGGCTACACCTTC
>TRBV7-9|-|-|TRBJ2-1
CASSATSGAYNEQFF
TGTGCCAGCAGCGCTACTAGTGGCGCCTACAATGAGCAGTTCTTC
>TRBV18|-|TRBD1|TRBJ2-3
CASSPESGQVGQYF
TGTGCCAGCTCACCGGAATCGGGACAGGTTGGGCAGTATTTT
>TRBV6-4|-|-|TRBJ1-2
CASSDRGYGYTF
TGTGCCAGCAGTGACAGGGGCTATGGCTACACCTTC
>TRBV2|-|-|TRBJ2-7
CASQRDGGSSYEQYF
TGTGCCAGCCAGAGGGATGGCGGAAGCTCCTACGAGCAGTACTTC
>TRBV10-3|-|-|TRBJ2-3
CAISEAGDTQYF
TGTGCCATCAGTGAGGCGGGCGATACGCAGTATTTT
>TRBV6-4|few|TRBD1|TRBJ2-2
CASRQGTNTGELFF
TGTGCCAGCAGACAGGGGACGAACACCGGGGAGCTGTTTTTT
>TRBV27|few|TRBD1|TRBJ2-2
CASTGGQGRTGELFF
TGTGCCAGCACTGGGGGACAGGGACGAACCGGGGAGCTGTTTTTT